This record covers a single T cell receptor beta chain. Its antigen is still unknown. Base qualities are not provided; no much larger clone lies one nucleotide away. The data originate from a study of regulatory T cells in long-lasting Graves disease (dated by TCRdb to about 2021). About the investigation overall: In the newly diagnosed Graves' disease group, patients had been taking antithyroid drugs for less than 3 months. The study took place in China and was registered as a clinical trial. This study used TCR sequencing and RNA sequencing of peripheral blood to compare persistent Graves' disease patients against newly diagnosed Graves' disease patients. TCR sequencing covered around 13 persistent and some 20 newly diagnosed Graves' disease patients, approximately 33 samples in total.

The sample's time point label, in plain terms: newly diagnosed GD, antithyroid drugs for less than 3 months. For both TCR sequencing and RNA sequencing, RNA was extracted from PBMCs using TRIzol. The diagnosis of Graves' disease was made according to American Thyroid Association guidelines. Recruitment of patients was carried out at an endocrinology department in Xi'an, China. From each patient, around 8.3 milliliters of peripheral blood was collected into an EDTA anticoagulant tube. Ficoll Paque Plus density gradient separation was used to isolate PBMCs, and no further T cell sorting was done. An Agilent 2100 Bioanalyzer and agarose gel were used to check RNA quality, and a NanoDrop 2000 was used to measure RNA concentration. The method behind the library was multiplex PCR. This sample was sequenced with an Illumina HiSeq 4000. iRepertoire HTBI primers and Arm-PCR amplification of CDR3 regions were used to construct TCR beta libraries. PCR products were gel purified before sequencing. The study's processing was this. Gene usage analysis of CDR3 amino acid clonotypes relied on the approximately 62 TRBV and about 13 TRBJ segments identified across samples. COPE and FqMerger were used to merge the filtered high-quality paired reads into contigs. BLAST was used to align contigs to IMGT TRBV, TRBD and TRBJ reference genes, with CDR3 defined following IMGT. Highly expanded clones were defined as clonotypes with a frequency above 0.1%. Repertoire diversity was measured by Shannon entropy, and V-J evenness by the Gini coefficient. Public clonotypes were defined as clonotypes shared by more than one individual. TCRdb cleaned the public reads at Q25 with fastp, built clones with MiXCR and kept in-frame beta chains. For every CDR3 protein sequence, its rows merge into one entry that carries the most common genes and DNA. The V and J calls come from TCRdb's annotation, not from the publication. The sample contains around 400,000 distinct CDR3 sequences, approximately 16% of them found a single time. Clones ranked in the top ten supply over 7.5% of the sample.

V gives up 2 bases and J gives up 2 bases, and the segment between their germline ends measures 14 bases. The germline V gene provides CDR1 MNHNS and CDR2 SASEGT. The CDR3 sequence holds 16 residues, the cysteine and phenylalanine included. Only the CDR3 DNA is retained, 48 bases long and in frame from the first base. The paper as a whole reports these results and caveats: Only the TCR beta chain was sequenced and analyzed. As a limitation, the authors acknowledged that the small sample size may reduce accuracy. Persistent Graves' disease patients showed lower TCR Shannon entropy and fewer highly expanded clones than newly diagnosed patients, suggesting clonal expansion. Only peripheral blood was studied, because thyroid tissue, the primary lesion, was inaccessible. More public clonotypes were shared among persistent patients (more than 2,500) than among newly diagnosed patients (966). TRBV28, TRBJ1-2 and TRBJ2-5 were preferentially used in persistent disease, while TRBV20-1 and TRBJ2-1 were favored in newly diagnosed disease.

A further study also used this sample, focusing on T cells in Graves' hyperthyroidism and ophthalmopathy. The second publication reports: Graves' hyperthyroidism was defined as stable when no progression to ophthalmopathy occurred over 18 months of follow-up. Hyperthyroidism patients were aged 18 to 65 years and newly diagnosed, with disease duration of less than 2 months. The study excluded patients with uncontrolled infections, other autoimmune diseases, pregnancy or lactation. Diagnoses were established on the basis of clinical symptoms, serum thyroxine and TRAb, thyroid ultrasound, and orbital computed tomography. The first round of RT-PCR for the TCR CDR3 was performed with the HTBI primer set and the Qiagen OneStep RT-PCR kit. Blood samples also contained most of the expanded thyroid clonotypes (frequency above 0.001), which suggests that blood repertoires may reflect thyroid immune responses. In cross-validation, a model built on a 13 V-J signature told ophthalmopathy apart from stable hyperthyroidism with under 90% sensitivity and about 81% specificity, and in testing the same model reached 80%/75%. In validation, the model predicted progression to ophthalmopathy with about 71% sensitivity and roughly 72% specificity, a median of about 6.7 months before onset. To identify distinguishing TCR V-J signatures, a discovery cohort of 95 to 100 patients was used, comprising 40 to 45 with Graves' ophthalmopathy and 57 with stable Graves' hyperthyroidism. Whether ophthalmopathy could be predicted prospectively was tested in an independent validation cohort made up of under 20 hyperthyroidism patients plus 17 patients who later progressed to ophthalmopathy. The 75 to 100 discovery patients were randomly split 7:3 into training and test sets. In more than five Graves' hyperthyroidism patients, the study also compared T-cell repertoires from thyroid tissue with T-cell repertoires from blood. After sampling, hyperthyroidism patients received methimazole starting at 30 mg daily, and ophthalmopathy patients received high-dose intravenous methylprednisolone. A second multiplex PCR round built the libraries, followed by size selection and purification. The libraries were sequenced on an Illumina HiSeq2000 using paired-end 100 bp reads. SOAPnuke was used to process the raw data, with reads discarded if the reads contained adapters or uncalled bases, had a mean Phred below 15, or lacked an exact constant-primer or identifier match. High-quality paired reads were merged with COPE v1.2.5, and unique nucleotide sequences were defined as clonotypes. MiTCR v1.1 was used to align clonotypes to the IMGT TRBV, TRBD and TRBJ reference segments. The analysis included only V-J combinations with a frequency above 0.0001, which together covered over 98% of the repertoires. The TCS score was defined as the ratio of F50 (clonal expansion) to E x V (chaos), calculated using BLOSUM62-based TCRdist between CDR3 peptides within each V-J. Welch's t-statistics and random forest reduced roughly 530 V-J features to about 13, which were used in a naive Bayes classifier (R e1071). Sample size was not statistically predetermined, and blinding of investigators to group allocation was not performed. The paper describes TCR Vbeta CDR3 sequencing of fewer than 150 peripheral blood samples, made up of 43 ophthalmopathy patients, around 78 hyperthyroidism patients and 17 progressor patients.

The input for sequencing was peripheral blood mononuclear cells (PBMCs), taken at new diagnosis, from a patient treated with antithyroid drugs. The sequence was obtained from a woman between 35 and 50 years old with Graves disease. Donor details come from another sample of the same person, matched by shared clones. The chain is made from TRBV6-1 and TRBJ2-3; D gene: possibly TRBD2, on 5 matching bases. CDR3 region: CASSETKRTYTDTQYF. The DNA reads TGTGCCAGCAGTGAAACCAAGCGGACCTACACAGATACGCAGTATTTT.